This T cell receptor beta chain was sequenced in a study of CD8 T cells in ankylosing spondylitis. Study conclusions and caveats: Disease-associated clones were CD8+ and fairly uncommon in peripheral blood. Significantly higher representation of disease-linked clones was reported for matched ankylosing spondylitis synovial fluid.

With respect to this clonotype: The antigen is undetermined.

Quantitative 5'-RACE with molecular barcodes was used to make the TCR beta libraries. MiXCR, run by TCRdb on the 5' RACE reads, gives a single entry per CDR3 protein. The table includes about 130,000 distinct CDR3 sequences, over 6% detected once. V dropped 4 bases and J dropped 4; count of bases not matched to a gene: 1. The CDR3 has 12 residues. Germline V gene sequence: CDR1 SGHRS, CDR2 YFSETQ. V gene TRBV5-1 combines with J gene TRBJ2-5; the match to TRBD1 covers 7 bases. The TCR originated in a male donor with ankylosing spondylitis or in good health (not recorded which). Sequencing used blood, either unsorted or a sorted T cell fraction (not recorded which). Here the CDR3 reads CASSNRGETQYF. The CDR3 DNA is TGCGCCAGCAGCAACAGGGGAGAGACCCAGTACTTC.